In its sample, the clone carrying this TCR beta chain was seen once. The CDR3 covers 11 residues. The germline gives CDR1 ENHRY, CDR2 SYGVKD. J was trimmed by 7 bases and V by 8 bases; bases with no gene match: 4. Cohort assignment relied on participant-reported clinical history. This sample was taken from a study of blood T cell repertoires in COVID-19. Only in-frame clones appear in the TCRdb table, and some are missing; sequencing was by immunoSEQ multiplex PCR. This sample carries 180,000 or so clones, about 88% of them seen once, and the ten largest clones take around 1.3%. This clonotype originated in a human donor with acute COVID-19. The donor label of this sample is uncertain. The chain uses TRBV10-3 and TRBJ1-1, with TRBD1 identical over 7 bases. The sequencing sample was made of PBMCs or T cells enriched from blood (not recorded which). CDR3 residues: CAIGRQGEAFF. The DNA of the CDR3 is TGTGCCATCGGTCGACAGGGTGAAGCTTTCTTT.